Listed below are T cell receptor beta chains from one sample, sequenced in a study of T cells in Graves' hyperthyroidism and ophthalmopathy. MiXCR, applied by TCRdb to the multiplex PCR reads, yields one record per CDR3 protein. The sample consists of approximately 610,000 distinct CDR3 sequences, roughly 14% of them appearing once. The sample taken for sequencing was blood. These receptors were obtained from a woman between 40 and 50 years old with Graves' ophthalmopathy. Both conserved end residues are part of each CDR3. D genes are given only for firm matches. Size tells how often a clone was seen (once, few, many) or the class of an expanded clone, and some rows leave it out.

CDR3 length: 17
J gene: TRBJ1-3
V gene: TRBV11-2
D gene: NA
clone size: many
CDR3 DNA: TGTGCCAGCAGCTTAGTAGGGTCCCCACTCTCTGGAAACACCATATATTTT
CDR3 protein: CASSLVGSPLSGNTIYF

CDR3 length: 13
J gene: TRBJ2-7
V gene: TRBV12-3/TRBV12-4
D gene: TRBD1
clone size: NA
CDR3 DNA: TGTGCCAGCGAACAGGGGGCGGGATACGAGCAGTATTTC
CDR3 protein: CASEQGAGYEQYF

CDR3 length: 13
J gene: TRBJ2-2
V gene: TRBV30
D gene: NA
clone size: many
CDR3 DNA: TGTGCCTGGAGTGTCGACAGTCCCGGGGAGCTGTTTTTT
CDR3 protein: CAWSVDSPGELFF

CDR3 length: 18
J gene: TRBJ2-4
V gene: TRBV28
D gene: TRBD1
clone size: many
CDR3 DNA: TGTGCCAGCACCGAAACAGGGGTTATTAACCTAGCCAAAAACATTCAGTACTTC
CDR3 protein: CASTETGVINLAKNIQYF

CDR3 length: 16
J gene: TRBJ2-5
V gene: TRBV3-1
D gene: TRBD2
clone size: many
CDR3 DNA: TGTGCCAGCAGCCAAGGAGGAACTAGCGGGAGGGAGACCCAGTACTTC
CDR3 protein: CASSQGGTSGRETQYF

CDR3 length: 11
J gene: TRBJ2-4
V gene: TRBV12-3/TRBV12-4
D gene: NA
clone size: NA
CDR3 DNA: TGTGCCAGCAGCCATACAGGGTCGGCGTACTTC
CDR3 protein: CASSHTGSAYF

CDR3 length: 13
J gene: TRBJ1-5
V gene: TRBV10-3
D gene: NA
clone size: NA
CDR3 DNA: TGTGCCACCGCACAGGGAAACAATCAGCCCCAGCATTTT
CDR3 protein: CATAQGNNQPQHF

CDR3 length: 13
J gene: TRBJ2-7
V gene: TRBV27
D gene: TRBD2
clone size: NA
CDR3 DNA: TGTGCCAGCGCTCCCGGGGGGGGGGACGAGCAGTACTTC
CDR3 protein: CASAPGGGDEQYF

CDR3 length: 16
J gene: TRBJ2-5
V gene: TRBV11-1
D gene: NA
clone size: many
CDR3 DNA: TGTGCCAGCAGCTTACAGGCCATGGGGGGCCAAGAGACCCAGTACTTC
CDR3 protein: CASSLQAMGGQETQYF

CDR3 length: 13
J gene: TRBJ2-7
V gene: TRBV27
D gene: NA
clone size: NA
CDR3 DNA: TGTGCCGGCAGTTTATTCCCCTCCTACGAGCAGTACTTC
CDR3 protein: CAGSLFPSYEQYF

CDR3 length: 14
J gene: TRBJ1-5
V gene: TRBV19
D gene: TRBD1
clone size: many
CDR3 DNA: TGTGCCAGTAGTGTACAGGGGGCGAGACAGCCCCAGCATTTT
CDR3 protein: CASSVQGARQPQHF

CDR3 length: 12
J gene: TRBJ2-5
V gene: TRBV29-1
D gene: NA
clone size: many
CDR3 DNA: TGCAGCGTTGAACCGAACGGAGAGACCCAGTACTTC
CDR3 protein: CSVEPNGETQYF

CDR3 length: 14
J gene: TRBJ1-1
V gene: TRBV5-1
D gene: NA
clone size: few
CDR3 DNA: TGCGCCAGCAGCTTGATAGGAATTGACGGTGAAGCTTTCTTT
CDR3 protein: CASSLIGIDGEAFF

CDR3 length: 15
J gene: TRBJ1-1
V gene: TRBV4-3
D gene: NA
clone size: many
CDR3 DNA: TGCGCCAGCAGCCAAGATTTAGGCGGGGCCGCGGAAGCTTTCTTT
CDR3 protein: CASSQDLGGAAEAFF

CDR3 length: 12
J gene: TRBJ1-1
V gene: TRBV6-2/TRBV6-3
D gene: NA
clone size: many
CDR3 DNA: TGTGCCAGCAGTAATGTTGTCAGGGAAGCTTTCTTT
CDR3 protein: CASSNVVREAFF

CDR3 length: 12
J gene: TRBJ2-7
V gene: TRBV2
D gene: NA
clone size: NA
CDR3 DNA: TGCAGCAGTGAGCCGGGATTCCACGAGCAGTACTTC
CDR3 protein: CSSEPGFHEQYF

CDR3 length: 16
J gene: TRBJ1-1
V gene: TRBV25-1
D gene: NA
clone size: many
CDR3 DNA: TGTGCCAGCAGTGAATCGGGGGGACGGAGGAACACTGAAGCTTTCTTT
CDR3 protein: CASSESGGRRNTEAFF

CDR3 length: 14
J gene: TRBJ2-7
V gene: TRBV12-3/TRBV12-4
D gene: TRBD2
clone size: many
CDR3 DNA: TGTGCCAGCAGTTTACGACTAGCGGACTACGAGCAGTACTTC
CDR3 protein: CASSLRLADYEQYF

CDR3 length: 15
J gene: TRBJ2-7
V gene: TRBV6-5
D gene: TRBD1
clone size: many
CDR3 DNA: TGTGCCAGCAGTTACTCAGGGCAGGGGGCGGGGGAGCAGTACTTC
CDR3 protein: CASSYSGQGAGEQYF

CDR3 length: 19
J gene: TRBJ2-7
V gene: TRBV7-2
D gene: TRBD2
clone size: many
CDR3 DNA: TGTGCCAGCAGCCGGCGGACTAGCGGGCCTCGACTAGGGAACTACGAGCAGTACTTC
CDR3 protein: CASSRRTSGPRLGNYEQYF

CDR3 length: 12
J gene: TRBJ2-5
V gene: TRBV7-2
D gene: NA
clone size: NA
CDR3 DNA: TGTGCCAGCAGCTTAATAACGGAGACCCAGTACTTC
CDR3 protein: CASSLITETQYF

CDR3 length: 14
J gene: TRBJ2-7
V gene: TRBV19
D gene: NA
clone size: many
CDR3 DNA: TGTGCCAGTAGCGGACAGCTGAGTCGAAACGAGCAGTACTTC
CDR3 protein: CASSGQLSRNEQYF

CDR3 length: 13
J gene: TRBJ2-7
V gene: TRBV6-5
D gene: NA
clone size: many
CDR3 DNA: TGTGCCAGCAGTTACTCGATAACCTACGAGCAGTACTTC
CDR3 protein: CASSYSITYEQYF

CDR3 length: 15
J gene: TRBJ1-2
V gene: TRBV29-1
D gene: TRBD1
clone size: NA
CDR3 DNA: TGCAGCGTTGCCCCTTGGACAGGGGAAAACTATGGCTACACCTTC
CDR3 protein: CSVAPWTGENYGYTF

CDR3 length: 15
J gene: TRBJ2-7
V gene: TRBV28
D gene: TRBD2
clone size: many
CDR3 DNA: TGTGCCAGCAGTCCTAGCGGGAGGTGGTCCTACGAGCAGTACTTC
CDR3 protein: CASSPSGRWSYEQYF

CDR3 length: 13
J gene: TRBJ1-1
V gene: TRBV6-2/TRBV6-3
D gene: NA
clone size: many
CDR3 DNA: TGTGCCAGCAGTTACTCGATGGGGGGGAGAGCTTCCTTT
CDR3 protein: CASSYSMGGRASF

CDR3 length: 13
J gene: TRBJ2-2
V gene: TRBV2
D gene: NA
clone size: NA
CDR3 DNA: TGTGCCAGCAGTACGGATTACACCGGGGAGCTGTTTTTT
CDR3 protein: CASSTDYTGELFF

CDR3 length: 13
J gene: TRBJ2-7
V gene: TRBV20-1
D gene: TRBD1
clone size: many
CDR3 DNA: TGCAGTGCTAGAGGGGACAGGGGCTACGAGCAGTACTTC
CDR3 protein: CSARGDRGYEQYF

CDR3 length: 15
J gene: TRBJ2-5
V gene: TRBV11-3
D gene: TRBD2
clone size: many
CDR3 DNA: TGTGCCAGCAGCCCAATAGCGGGTGTCCAAGAGACCCAGTACTTC
CDR3 protein: CASSPIAGVQETQYF

CDR3 length: 15
J gene: TRBJ1-6
V gene: TRBV28
D gene: TRBD1
clone size: many
CDR3 DNA: TGTGCCAGCAGCCCGACCGGGACAGCCCTTTCACCCCTCCACTTT
CDR3 protein: CASSPTGTALSPLHF

CDR3 length: 16
J gene: TRBJ2-4
V gene: TRBV7-9
D gene: NA
clone size: NA
CDR3 DNA: TGTGCCAGCAGCCCGTTCCCCCCGGGACCCAAAAACATTCAGTACTTC
CDR3 protein: CASSPFPPGPKNIQYF

CDR3 length: 15
J gene: TRBJ1-1
V gene: TRBV12-3/TRBV12-4
D gene: NA
clone size: many
CDR3 DNA: TGTGCCAGCAGTTTGAACGGCTATATGAACACTGAAGCTTTCTTT
CDR3 protein: CASSLNGYMNTEAFF